This passage covers 23 T cell receptor beta chains from one sample sequenced in a study of T-cell reconstitution after alpha-beta-depleted transplantation in children. Molecular barcoding with unique molecular identifiers was used for the TCRbeta library. MiXCR, applied by TCRdb to the PCR reads, yields one record per CDR3 protein. This table has a few hundred thousand distinct CDR3 sequences, 13% appearing once. Sequencing used PBMCs, mostly from graft donor cells, obtained 360 days after TCRalphabeta/CD19-depleted stem cell transplant. Source of these receptors: a male patient younger than 18 who had a stem cell transplant for acute myeloid leukemia, so the T cells may come from the graft donor.

The table lists this clonotype with many counts. The chain is built from TRBV4-1 and TRBJ1-1, with D perhaps TRBD1 (6 bases). Germline V gene sequence: CDR1 MGHRA, CDR2 YSYEKL. V was clipped by 2 bases and J by 0 bases, with 16 bases between them. The CDR3 runs to 17 residues. The CDR3 sequence: CASSQYSGGSVNTEAFF. The CDR3 nucleotides are TGCGCCAGCAGCCAATACTCCGGGGGCAGCGTGAACACTGAAGCTTTCTTT.

In its sample, this clonotype was seen a few times. J is TRBJ2-3 and V is TRBV5-5; D is unresolved. The germline V gene encodes CDR1 SGHKS and CDR2 YYEKEE (reference sequence). The CDR3 is made up of 16 amino acids. Trimming shortened V by 0 bases and J by 6 bases, and 17 bases separated the two germline ends. CDR3 loop: CASSLAGSFLMDTQYF. Here the CDR3 DNA reads TGTGCCAGCAGCTTGGCCGGGTCCTTTCTTATGGATACGCAGTATTTT.

In its sample, this clonotype was seen a few times. This chain uses TRBV12-3 or TRBV12-4 with TRBJ2-1, with 8 bases lining up with TRBD2. The CDR3 contains 16 residues. With V trimmed by 2 bases and J by 0 bases, 3 bases remained unmatched. CDR3 sequence reads: CASSLMAGGSYNEQFF. The CDR3 bases are TGTGCCAGCAGTTTAATGGCGGGAGGCTCCTACAATGAGCAGTTCTTC.

This clonotype occurred a few times. The rearrangement uses TRBV5-1 and TRBJ2-2, with D uncertain. The ends were cut back, 1 base at V and 1 base at J, with 11 bases in the middle. The CDR3 length is 16 residues. The germline V gene has CDR1 SGHRS and CDR2 YFSETQ. The CDR3 DNA follows: TGCGCCAGCAGCTTGTCGAGGCAGCTGAACACCGGGGAGCTGTTTTTT. Protein product: CASSLSRQLNTGELFF. The full variable domain, completed using reference TRBV5-1 and TRBJ2-2, is KAGVTQTPRYLIKTRGQQVTLSCSPISGHRSVSWYQQTPGQGLQFLFEYFSETQRNKGNFPGRFSGRQFSNSRSEMNVSTLELGDSALYLCASSLSRQLNTGELFFGEGSRLTVL.

This clonotype has more than one count but fewer than ten. The chain joins TRBV14 to TRBJ2-1; no reliable D call. Trimming stripped 6 bases from V and 13 bases from J, with 19 bases between. The V gene's germline CDR1 is SGHDN and CDR2 FVKESK. The length of the CDR3 is 13 residues. The CDR3, as DNA: TGTGCCAGCAGTTTGTCGGGCCTTTCACCCCAGTTCTTC. Translated: CASSLSGLSPQFF. The entire variable domain, with the rest obtained from reference TRBV14 and TRBJ2-1, is as follows: EAGVTQFPSHSVIEKGQTVTLRCDPISGHDNLYWYRRVMGKEIKFLLHFVKESKQDESGMPNNRFLAERTGGTYSTLKVQPAELEDSGVYFCASSLSGLSPQFFGPGTRLTVL.

This sequence joins TRBV5-5 and TRBJ1-1; D gene unclear. CDR3 size: 13 residues. Trimming stripped 4 bases from V and 10 bases from J, with 17 bases between. Germline loops: CDR1 SGHKS, CDR2 YYEKEE (reference sequence). In DNA, the CDR3 is TGTGCCAGCAGCGACTGGGGTATCGGTCCAGCTTTCTTT. Its protein is CASSDWGIGPAFF.

Many counts were recorded for this clonotype. The genes are TRBV4-3 and TRBJ1-4; perhaps TRBD1 as D (5 bases). V was cut by 0 bases and J by 7 bases, with 12 bases left in between. In germline, CDR1 is LGHNA, CDR2 YSLEER. The CDR3 has 15 amino acids. CDR3: CASSQDQGFGEKLFF. CDR3 coding DNA: TGCGCCAGCAGCCAAGATCAGGGTTTCGGTGAAAAACTGTTTTTT.

This clonotype was detected only a few times. The J gene is TRBJ2-4, the V gene TRBV6-2 or TRBV6-3, with 11 nucleotides matching TRBD2. Per germline, CDR1 MNHEY and CDR2 SVGEGT. Losses at the gene ends were 1 base for V and 8 bases for J; bases not matched to a gene: 4. The CDR3 loop spans 15 amino acids. CDR3 residues: CASSYLAGGIDIQYF. CDR3 in DNA: TGTGCCAGCAGTTACTTAGCGGGAGGGATAGACATTCAGTACTTC.

This clonotype has at least ten counts. The chain uses TRBV7-9 and TRBJ1-1; D gene uncertain. The CDR3 sequence is 11 residues long. V lost 4 bases and J 6 bases, leaving 6 bases between the germline ends. CDR1 and CDR2 from the germline V gene are SEHNR and FQNEAQ (reference sequence). The DNA of the CDR3 is TGTGCCAGCAGCTATCAGGCTGAAGCTTTCTTT. Translation gives CASSYQAEAFF.

This clonotype was seen only a few times. CDR3 DNA: TGTGCCACCAGCAGACGGCGGGAGTCGTCCTACAATGAGCAGTTCTTC. This gives the protein CATSRRRESSYNEQFF. The chain combines TRBV15 with TRBJ2-1; TRBD2 matches at 7 bases. With V trimmed by 2 bases and J by 1 base, 5 bases remained unmatched. The CDR3 consists of 16 residues. The V gene's germline CDR1 is LNHNV and CDR2 YYDKDF (reference sequence).

This clonotype has only a few counts. The V and J genes are TRBV5-1 and TRBJ2-7; 9 positions agree with TRBD2. This CDR3 contains 17 residues. V gave up 2 bases and J gave up 6 bases; unmatched junction bases: 15. The germline CDR1 and CDR2 sequences are SGHRS and YFSETQ. CDR3 coding DNA: TGCGCCAGCAGCTTCCCCCCCGTCGGCCTAGCGGGATCCGAGCAGTACTTC. As protein: CASSFPPVGLAGSEQYF.

This chain uses TRBV4-3 with TRBJ2-7; D is unresolved. CDR3 length equals 16 residues. Germline V gene data show CDR1 as LGHNA and CDR2 as YSLEER. V lost 0 bases and J lost 5, with 17 bases in between. Here the CDR3 DNA reads TGCGCCAGCAGCCAAGATTTCACCCACCCATCTGACGAGCAGTACTTC. The encoded protein is CASSQDFTHPSDEQYF.

This clonotype was picked up one time. The V gene is TRBV19, the J gene TRBJ2-7; D remains ambiguous. V lost 2 bases and J 6 bases, leaving 11 bases between the germline ends. The CDR3 totals 13 residues. The germline V gene has CDR1 LNHDA and CDR2 SQIVND (reference sequence). CDR3 DNA sequence: TGTGCCAGTAGTATACGGGCAGATCGCGAGCAGTACTTC. Amino acid sequence: CASSIRADREQYF.

This clonotype was recorded at least ten times. At one end, the junction sequence differs from germline, possibly due to a read error. J is TRBJ2-1 and V is TRBV4-2; D uncertain. Germline-derived CDR1 and CDR2 are LGHNA and YNFKEQ. This CDR3 contains 15 residues. The CDR3 region is CASSQKVISYHEQFF. The CDR3 DNA follows: TGTGCCAGCAGCCAAAAGGTGATTAGCTACCATGAGCAGTTCTTC.

The chain uses TRBV27 and TRBJ1-1; D unresolved. V was pared by 1 base and J by 1 base, with 4 bases between. The CDR3 loop spans 13 amino acids. Germline CDR1 is MNHEY and CDR2 is SMNVEV (reference sequence). The CDR3 coding sequence is TGTGCCAGCAGTTTATGGCAGAACACTGAAGCTTTCTTT. Translated, it gives CASSLWQNTEAFF.

There are a few counts of this clonotype. The chain combines TRBV25-1 with TRBJ1-2; D is unresolved. The CDR3 extends over 14 amino acids. Germline CDR1 is MGHDK and CDR2 is SYGVNS. Deletions cut 2 bases from V and 5 bases from J, with 12 bases between. CDR3 amino acids: CASSEVGYNYGYTF. CDR3 coding DNA: TGTGCCAGCAGTGAAGTTGGTTATAATTATGGCTACACCTTC.

CDR3 nucleotides: TGTGCCAGCAGCGTCTTAACAGGGGGCGTAGATACGCAGTATTTT. Translation: CASSVLTGGVDTQYF. The chain uses TRBV9 and TRBJ2-3; 9 bases fit TRBD1. Trimming cost V 2 bases and J 5 bases; bases outside gene matches: 6. The germline V gene encodes CDR1 SGDLS and CDR2 YYNGEE. This CDR3 comprises 15 residues. The full variable domain, rest sourced from reference TRBV9 and TRBJ2-3, is DSGVTQTPKHLITATGQRVTLRCSPRSGDLSVYWYQQSLDQGLQFLIQYYNGEERAKGNILERFSAQQFPDLHSELNLSSLELGDSALYFCASSVLTGGVDTQYFGPGTRLTVL.

The V call is TRBV7-2, the J call TRBJ1-2; D uncertain. V was shortened by 5 bases and J by 5 bases, with 12 bases between the two germline ends. Germline V gives CDR1 SGHTA, CDR2 FQGNSA. CDR3 length: 13 amino acids. CDR3: CASSPPWQYGYTF. CDR3 nucleotide sequence: TGTGCCAGCAGCCCCCCGTGGCAGTATGGCTACACCTTC.

This clonotype was observed a few times. The V and J genes are TRBV9 and TRBJ2-4; a possible D gene is TRBD2 (5 bases). Germline V gene sequence: CDR1 SGDLS, CDR2 YYNGEE. Trimming left V 4 bases short and J 0 bases short, with 20 bases between. The CDR3 has 18 amino acids. The CDR3 is CASSPSGEAALAKNIQYF. DNA of the CDR3: TGTGCCAGCAGCCCCTCGGGCGAAGCGGCCCTAGCCAAAAACATTCAGTACTTC.

This clonotype appeared many times. The rearrangement links TRBV10-3 to TRBJ2-3; D could derive from TRBD1 or TRBD2 (5 bases each). Trimming cost V 10 bases and J 0 bases, with 11 bases left between them. CDR1 is ENHRY, CDR2 SYGVKD, per germline. CDR3 size: 13 residues. In DNA, the CDR3 is TGTGCCACCGGGACCCAAAGCACAGATACGCAGTATTTT. This encodes CATGTQSTDTQYF.

This clonotype occurred many times. V and J are TRBV5-1 and TRBJ2-1; D may be TRBD2 (5 bases). The germline V gene encodes CDR1 SGHRS and CDR2 YFSETQ. CDR3 length: 13 residues. V lost 4 bases and J 4 bases, leaving 9 bases between the germline ends. For the CDR3, the DNA is TGCGCCAGCAGCCCAATAGCGTACAATGAGCAGTTCTTC. Protein product: CASSPIAYNEQFF.

This rearrangement joins TRBV2 to TRBJ2-7, with 12 nucleotides matching TRBD2. The CDR3 runs 15 residues. The V segment lost 6 bases and the J segment 5 bases; nucleotides outside the gene matches: 8. Per the germline V gene, CDR1 is SNHLY and CDR2 is FYNNEI. CDR3 in DNA: TGTGCCAGCAGCCCCCGGACTAGCGGGAAAAACGAGCAGTACTTC. This gives the protein CASSPRTSGKNEQYF.

The table lists this clonotype with a few counts. The chain employs TRBV24-1 and TRBJ2-7, with D perhaps TRBD2 (5 bases). This CDR3 contains 19 residues. Germline-derived CDR1 and CDR2 are KGHDR and SFDVKD. V dropped 0 bases and J dropped 3 bases, with 23 bases sitting between them. CDR3 nucleotides: TGTGCCACCAGTGATTTGCTCTCCACCGGGAAATTACCTGTCTACGAGCAGTACTTC. It encodes CATSDLLSTGKLPVYEQYF.